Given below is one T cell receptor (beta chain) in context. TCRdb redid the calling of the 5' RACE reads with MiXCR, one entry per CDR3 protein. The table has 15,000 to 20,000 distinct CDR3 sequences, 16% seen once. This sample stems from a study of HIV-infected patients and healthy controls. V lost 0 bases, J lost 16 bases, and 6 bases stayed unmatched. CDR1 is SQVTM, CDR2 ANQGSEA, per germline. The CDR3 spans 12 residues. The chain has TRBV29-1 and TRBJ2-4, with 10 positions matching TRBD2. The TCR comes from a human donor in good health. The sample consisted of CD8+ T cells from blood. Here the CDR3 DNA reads TGCAGCGTTGAAGAGTTTAGCGGGGGGAACTACTTC. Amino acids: CSVEEFSGGNYF.